This entry features one T cell receptor beta chain sequence. Germline loops: CDR1 LNHDA, CDR2 SQIVND (reference sequence). There are 18 residues in the CDR3. V trimming: 5 bases; J trimming: 1 base; junction bases outside the gene matches: 8. The sample comes from a study of T cell changes during pregnancy in multiple sclerosis. Measured with immunoSEQ multiplex PCR; TCRdb has only the in-frame clones, and not every one. The sample includes 60,000 to 70,000 clones, 90% to 95% seen only once; the top ten take 1% to 1.5%. The receptor was derived from a female donor in good health, enrolled as a control in a pregnancy study. The material was peripheral blood, obtained after pregnancy. The gene calls are TRBV19 and TRBJ2-3; TRBD2 matches at 14 bases. CDR3 bases: TGTGCCAGTAGTCTAGGACTAGCGGGGGGTTGGGGCACAGATACGCAGTATTTT. Protein sequence: CASSLGLAGGWGTDTQYF. The entire variable domain, with the rest obtained from reference TRBV19 and TRBJ2-3, is as follows: DGGITQSPKYLFRKEGQNVTLSCEQNLNHDAMYWYRQDPGQGLRLIYYSQIVNDFQKGDIAEGYSVSREKKESFPLTVTSAQKNPTAFYLCASSLGLAGGWGTDTQYFGPGTRLTVL.